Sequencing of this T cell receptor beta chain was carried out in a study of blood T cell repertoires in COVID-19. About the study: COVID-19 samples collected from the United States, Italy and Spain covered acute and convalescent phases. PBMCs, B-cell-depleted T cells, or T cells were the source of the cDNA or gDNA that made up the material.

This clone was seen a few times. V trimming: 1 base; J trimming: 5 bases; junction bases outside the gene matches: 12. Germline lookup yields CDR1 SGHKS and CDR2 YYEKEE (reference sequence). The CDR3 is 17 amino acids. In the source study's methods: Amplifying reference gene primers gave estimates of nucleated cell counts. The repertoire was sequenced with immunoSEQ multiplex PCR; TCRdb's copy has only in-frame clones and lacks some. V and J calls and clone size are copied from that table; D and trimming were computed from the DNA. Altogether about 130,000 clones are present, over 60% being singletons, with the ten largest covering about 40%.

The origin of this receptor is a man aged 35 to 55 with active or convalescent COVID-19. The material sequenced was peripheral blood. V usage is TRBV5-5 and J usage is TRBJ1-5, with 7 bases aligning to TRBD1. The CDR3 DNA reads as TGTGCCAGCAGCTTGATCGGAGGGGGCGCTTACGATCAGCCCCAGCATTTT. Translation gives CASSLIGGGAYDQPQHF.